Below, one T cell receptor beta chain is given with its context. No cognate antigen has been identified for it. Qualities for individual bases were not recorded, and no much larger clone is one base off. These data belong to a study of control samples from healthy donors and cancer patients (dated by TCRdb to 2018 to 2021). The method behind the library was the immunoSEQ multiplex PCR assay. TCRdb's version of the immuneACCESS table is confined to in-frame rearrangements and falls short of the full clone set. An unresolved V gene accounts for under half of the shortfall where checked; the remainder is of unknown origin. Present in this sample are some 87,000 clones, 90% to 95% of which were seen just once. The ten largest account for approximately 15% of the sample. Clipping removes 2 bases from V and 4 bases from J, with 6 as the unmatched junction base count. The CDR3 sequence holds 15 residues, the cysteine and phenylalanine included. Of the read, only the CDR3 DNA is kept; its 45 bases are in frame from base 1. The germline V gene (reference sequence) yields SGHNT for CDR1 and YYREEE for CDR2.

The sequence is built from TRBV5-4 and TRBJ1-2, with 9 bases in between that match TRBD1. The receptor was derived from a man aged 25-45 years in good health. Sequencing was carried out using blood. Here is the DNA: TGTGCCAGCAGCTTCAGGGACAGGGATGGCTATGGCTACACCTTC. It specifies CASSFRDRDGYGYTF. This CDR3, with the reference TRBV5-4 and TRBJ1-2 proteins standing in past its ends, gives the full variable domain ETGVTQSPTHLIKTRGQQVTLRCSSQSGHNTVSWYQQALGQGPQFIFQYYREEENGRGNFPPRFSGLQFPNYSSELNVNALELDDSALYLCASSFRDRDGYGYTFGSGTRLTVV.